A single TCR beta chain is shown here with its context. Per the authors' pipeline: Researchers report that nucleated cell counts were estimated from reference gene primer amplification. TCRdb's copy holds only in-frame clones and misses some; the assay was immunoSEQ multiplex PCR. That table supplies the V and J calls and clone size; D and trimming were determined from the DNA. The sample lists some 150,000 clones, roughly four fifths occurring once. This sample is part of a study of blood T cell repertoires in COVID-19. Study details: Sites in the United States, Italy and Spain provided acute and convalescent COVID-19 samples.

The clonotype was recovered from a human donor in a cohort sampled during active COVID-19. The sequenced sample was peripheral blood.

In DNA form, the CDR3 reads TGTGCCAGCAGTTTCGGGAGACAGCAAGAGACCCAGTACTTC. This gives the protein CASSFGRQQETQYF. This chain joins TRBV6-5 and TRBJ2-5, with D tentatively TRBD2 (6 bases). Germline CDR1 MNHEY, CDR2 SVGAGI. Between the trimmed V and J ends, which lost 4 bases and 2 bases, there was a span of 11 bases. The CDR3 has 14 amino acids.